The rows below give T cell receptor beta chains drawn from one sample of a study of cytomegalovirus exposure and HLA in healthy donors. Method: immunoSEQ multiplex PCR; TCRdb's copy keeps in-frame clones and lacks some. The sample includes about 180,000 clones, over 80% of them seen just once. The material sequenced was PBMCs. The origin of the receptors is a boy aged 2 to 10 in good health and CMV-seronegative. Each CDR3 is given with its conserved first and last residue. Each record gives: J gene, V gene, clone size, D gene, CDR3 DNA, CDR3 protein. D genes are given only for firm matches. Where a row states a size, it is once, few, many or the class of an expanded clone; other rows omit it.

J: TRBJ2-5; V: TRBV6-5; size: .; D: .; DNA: TGTGCCAGCAGTTTTGACACTTTAGGCACCCAGTACTTC; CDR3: CASSFDTLGTQYF
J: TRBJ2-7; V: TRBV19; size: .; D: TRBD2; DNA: TGTGCCAGTAGTATTGGGCTAGCGGGCACCTACGAGCAGTACTTC; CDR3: CASSIGLAGTYEQYF
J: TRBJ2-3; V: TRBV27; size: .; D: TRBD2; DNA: TGTGCCAGCAGTCTTCGGGGGGGAGGCACAGATACGCAGTATTTT; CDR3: CASSLRGGGTDTQYF
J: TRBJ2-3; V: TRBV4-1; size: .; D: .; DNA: TGCGCCAGCAGCCAAGAAGGGAGACGAGGGGGGGCAGATACGCAGTATTTT; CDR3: CASSQEGRRGGADTQYF
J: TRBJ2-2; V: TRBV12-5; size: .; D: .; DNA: TGTGCTAGTGGTTTAACGCGGGTCTCCGGAATGTTTTTT; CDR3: CASGLTRVSGMFF
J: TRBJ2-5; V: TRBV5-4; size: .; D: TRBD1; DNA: TGTGCCAGCAGCCCAAAGACAGGGAGTGAGACCCAGTACTTC; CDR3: CASSPKTGSETQYF
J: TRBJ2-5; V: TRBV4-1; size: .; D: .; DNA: TGCGCCAGCAGCCAAGTGGCACAAGAGACCCAGTACTTC; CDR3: CASSQVAQETQYF
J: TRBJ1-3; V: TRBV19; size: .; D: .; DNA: TGTGCCAGTAGCATGGCAGGCTCTGGAAACACCATATATTTT; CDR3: CASSMAGSGNTIYF
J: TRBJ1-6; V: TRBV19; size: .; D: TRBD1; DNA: TGTGCCAGTAATCAGGGGGTAAATTCACCCCTCCACTTT; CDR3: CASNQGVNSPLHF
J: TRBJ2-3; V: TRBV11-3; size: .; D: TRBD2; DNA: TGTGCCAGCAGCCCAACAGCGGGGGTGTTTGGAGATACGCAGTATTTT; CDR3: CASSPTAGVFGDTQYF
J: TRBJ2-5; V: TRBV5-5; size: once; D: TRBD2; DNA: TGTGCCAGCAGCTCTAGCGGGGGGGATGAGACCCAGTACTTC; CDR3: CASSSSGGDETQYF
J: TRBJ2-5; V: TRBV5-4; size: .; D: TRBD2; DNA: TGTGCCAGCAGCGAGCCTCGACTAGCGGGAAAACCCGTGACCCAGTACTTC; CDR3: CASSEPRLAGKPVTQYF
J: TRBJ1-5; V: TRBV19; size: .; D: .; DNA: TGTGCCAGTAGCTACAGGGATAGCAATCAGCCCCAGCATTTT; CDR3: CASSYRDSNQPQHF
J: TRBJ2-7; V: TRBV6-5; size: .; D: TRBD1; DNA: TGTGCCAGCAGTTACGGGAAGACAGGGGCCTACGAGCAGTACTTC; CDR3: CASSYGKTGAYEQYF
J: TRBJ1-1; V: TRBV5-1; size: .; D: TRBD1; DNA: TGCGCCAGCAGCTCACAGGGGCCCACTGAAGCTTTCTTT; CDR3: CASSSQGPTEAFF
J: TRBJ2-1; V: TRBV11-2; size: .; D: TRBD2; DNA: TGTGCCAGCAGCTCCCCTCTAGCGGGAGGGAACAATGAGCAGTTCTTC; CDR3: CASSSPLAGGNNEQFF
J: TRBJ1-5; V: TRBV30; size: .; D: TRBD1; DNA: TGTGCCTGGAGTGTAGGGACAGGGGGCCAGCCCCAGCATTTT; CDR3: CAWSVGTGGQPQHF
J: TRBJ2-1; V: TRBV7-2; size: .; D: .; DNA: TGTGCCAGCAGCTTTTTGCGGGGTGCTAGAAGCAATGAGCAGTTCTTC; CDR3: CASSFLRGARSNEQFF
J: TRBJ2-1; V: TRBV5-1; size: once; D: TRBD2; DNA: TGCGCCAGCAGCTTGGGGAGCGGGAGGTCGTACAATGAGCAGTTCTTC; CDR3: CASSLGSGRSYNEQFF
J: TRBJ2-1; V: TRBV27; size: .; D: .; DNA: TGTGCCAGCAGCCGACACGGGGAAGCCTCCTACAATGAGCAGTTCTTC; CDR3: CASSRHGEASYNEQFF
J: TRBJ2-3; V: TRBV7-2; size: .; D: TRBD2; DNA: TGTGCCAGCAGCTTAGGTGGTAGCGGGGGGGCCTCAAAGTATTTT; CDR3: CASSLGGSGGASKYF
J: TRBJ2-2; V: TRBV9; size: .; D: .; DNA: TGTGCCAGCAGCGTAGGAGTCGTCAGCGCCGGGGAGCTGTTTTTT; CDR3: CASSVGVVSAGELFF